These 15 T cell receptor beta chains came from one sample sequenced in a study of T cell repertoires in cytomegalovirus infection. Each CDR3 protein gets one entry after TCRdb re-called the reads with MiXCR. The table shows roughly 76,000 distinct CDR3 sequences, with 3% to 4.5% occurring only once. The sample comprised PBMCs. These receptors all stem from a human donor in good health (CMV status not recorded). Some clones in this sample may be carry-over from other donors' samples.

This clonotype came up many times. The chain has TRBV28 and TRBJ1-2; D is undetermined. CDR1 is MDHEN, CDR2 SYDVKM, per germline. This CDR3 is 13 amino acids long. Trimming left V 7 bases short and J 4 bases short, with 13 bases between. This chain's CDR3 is CASTPGGRYGYTF. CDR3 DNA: TGTGCCAGCACTCCCGGCGGCCGCTATGGCTACACCTTC.

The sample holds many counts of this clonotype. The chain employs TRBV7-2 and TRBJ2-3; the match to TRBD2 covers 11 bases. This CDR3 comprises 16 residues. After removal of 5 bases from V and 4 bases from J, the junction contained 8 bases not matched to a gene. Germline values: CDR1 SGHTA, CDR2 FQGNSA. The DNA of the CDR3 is TGTGCCAGCAGCCCAGATAGCGGGGGGGCAGCAGATACGCAGTATTTT. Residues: CASSPDSGGAADTQYF.

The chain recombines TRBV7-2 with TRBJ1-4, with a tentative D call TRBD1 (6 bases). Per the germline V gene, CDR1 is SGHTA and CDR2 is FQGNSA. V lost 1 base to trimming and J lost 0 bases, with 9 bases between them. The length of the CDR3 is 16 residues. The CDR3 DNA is TGTGCCAGCAGCTTAGTTAGGACAGCAACTAATGAAAAACTGTTTTTT. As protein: CASSLVRTATNEKLFF.

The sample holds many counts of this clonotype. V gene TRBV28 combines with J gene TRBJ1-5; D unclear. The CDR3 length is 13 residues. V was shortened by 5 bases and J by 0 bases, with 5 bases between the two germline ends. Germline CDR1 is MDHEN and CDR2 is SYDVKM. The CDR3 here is CASSLHSNQPQHF. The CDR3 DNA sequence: TGTGCCAGCAGTCTACATAGCAATCAGCCCCAGCATTTT.

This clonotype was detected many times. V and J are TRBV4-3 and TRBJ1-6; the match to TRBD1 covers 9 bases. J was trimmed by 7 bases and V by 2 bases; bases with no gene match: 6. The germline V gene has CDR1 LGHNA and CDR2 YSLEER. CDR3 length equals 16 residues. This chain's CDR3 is CASSQKQGAMNSPLHF. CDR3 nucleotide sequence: TGCGCCAGCAGCCAAAAACAGGGGGCCATGAATTCACCCCTCCACTTT.

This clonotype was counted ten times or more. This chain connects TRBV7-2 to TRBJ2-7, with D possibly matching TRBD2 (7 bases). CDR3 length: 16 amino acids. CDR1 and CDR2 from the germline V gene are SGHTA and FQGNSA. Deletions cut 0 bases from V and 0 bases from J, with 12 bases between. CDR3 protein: CASSLAGGGLSYEQYF. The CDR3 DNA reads TGTGCCAGCAGCTTAGCGGGCGGGGGCCTCTCCTACGAGCAGTACTTC.

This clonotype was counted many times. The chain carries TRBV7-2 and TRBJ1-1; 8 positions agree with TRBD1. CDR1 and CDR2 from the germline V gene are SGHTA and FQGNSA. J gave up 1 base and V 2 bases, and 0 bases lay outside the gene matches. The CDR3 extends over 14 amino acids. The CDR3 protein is CASSLQGANTEAFF. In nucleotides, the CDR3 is TGTGCCAGCAGCTTACAGGGGGCGAACACTGAAGCTTTCTTT. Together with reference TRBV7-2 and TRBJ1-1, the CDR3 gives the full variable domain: GAGVSQSPSNKVTEKGKDVELRCDPISGHTALYWYRQSLGQGLEFLIYFQGNSAPDKSGLPSDRFSAERTGGSVSTLTIQRTQQEDSAVYLCASSLQGANTEAFFGQGTRLTVV.

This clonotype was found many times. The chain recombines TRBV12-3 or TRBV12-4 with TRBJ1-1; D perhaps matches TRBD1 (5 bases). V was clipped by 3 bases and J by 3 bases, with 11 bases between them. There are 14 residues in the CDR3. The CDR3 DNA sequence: TGTGCCAGCAGTTTGGGACCGCTGCACACTGAAGCTTTCTTT. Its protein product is CASSLGPLHTEAFF.

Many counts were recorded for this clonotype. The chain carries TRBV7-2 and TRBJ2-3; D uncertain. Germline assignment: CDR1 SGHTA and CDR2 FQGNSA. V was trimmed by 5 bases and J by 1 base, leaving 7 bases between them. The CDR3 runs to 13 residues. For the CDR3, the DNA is TGTGCCAGCAGCGCACCGGGCACAGATACGCAGTATTTT. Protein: CASSAPGTDTQYF.

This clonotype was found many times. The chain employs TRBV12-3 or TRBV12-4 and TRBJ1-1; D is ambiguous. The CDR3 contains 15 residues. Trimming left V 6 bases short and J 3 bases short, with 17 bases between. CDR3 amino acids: CASSPGGAVDTEAFF. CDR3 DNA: TGTGCCAGCAGCCCTGGCGGCGCGGTGGACACTGAAGCTTTCTTT.

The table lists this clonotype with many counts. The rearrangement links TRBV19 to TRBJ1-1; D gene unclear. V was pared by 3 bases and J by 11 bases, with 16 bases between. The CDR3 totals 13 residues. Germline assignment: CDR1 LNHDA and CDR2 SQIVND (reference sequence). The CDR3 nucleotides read TGTGCCAGTAGTATTTTTGGGGATCTCATGGCTTTCTTT. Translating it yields CASSIFGDLMAFF. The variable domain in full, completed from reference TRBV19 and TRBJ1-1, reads DGGITQSPKYLFRKEGQNVTLSCEQNLNHDAMYWYRQDPGQGLRLIYYSQIVNDFQKGDIAEGYSVSREKKESFPLTVTSAQKNPTAFYLCASSIFGDLMAFFGQGTRLTVV.

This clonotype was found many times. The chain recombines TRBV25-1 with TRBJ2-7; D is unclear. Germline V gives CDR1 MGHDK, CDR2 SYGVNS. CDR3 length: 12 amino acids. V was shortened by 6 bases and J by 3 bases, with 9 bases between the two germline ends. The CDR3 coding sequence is TGTGCCAGCAGCCTCAGAGGCTACGAGCAGTACTTC. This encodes CASSLRGYEQYF.

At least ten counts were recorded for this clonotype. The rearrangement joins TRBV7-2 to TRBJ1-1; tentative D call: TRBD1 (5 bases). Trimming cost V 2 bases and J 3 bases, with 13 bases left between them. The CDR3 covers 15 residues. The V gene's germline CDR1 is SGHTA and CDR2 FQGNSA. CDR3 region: CASSLRAGSDTEAFF. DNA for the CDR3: TGTGCCAGCAGCTTAAGGGCAGGGTCGGACACTGAAGCTTTCTTT. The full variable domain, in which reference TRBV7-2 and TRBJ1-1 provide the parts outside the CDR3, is GAGVSQSPSNKVTEKGKDVELRCDPISGHTALYWYRQSLGQGLEFLIYFQGNSAPDKSGLPSDRFSAERTGGSVSTLTIQRTQQEDSAVYLCASSLRAGSDTEAFFGQGTRLTVV.

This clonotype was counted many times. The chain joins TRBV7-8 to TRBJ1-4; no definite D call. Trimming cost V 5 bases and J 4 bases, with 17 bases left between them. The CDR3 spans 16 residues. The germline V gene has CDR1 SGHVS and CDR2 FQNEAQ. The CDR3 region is CASSPGLGRFNEKLFF. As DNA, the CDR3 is TGTGCCAGCAGCCCCGGTCTGGGCAGATTTAATGAAAAACTGTTTTTT.

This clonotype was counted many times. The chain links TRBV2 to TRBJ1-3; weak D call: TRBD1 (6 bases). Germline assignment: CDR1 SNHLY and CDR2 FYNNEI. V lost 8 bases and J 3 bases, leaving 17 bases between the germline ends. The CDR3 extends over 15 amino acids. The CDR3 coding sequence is TGTGCCAGCCGTCGCCCGGGGGCTAGTGGAAACACCATATATTTT. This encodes CASRRPGASGNTIYF.